The present entry profiles one T cell receptor (beta chain) with its context. This entry comes from a study of response to subunit inactivated influenza vaccine. This CDR3 is 19 amino acids long. The junction had 15 bases not matched to a gene; V was cut back by 2 bases and J by 4 bases. The V gene's germline CDR1 is SGHTA and CDR2 FQGNSA. A single record per CDR3 protein comes from TCRdb applying MiXCR to the RT-PCR reads. Of under 850,000 distinct CDR3 sequences in the sample, less than 20% were seen once. This clonotype originated in a man in his fifties or sixties who received an inactivated influenza vaccine. The source was PBMCs from blood, collected approximately 5 days after vaccination. This chain joins TRBV7-2 and TRBJ2-7; 12 bases line up with TRBD2. The CDR3 bases are TGTGCCAGCAGCTTAAGGCTACTAGCGGGAGGCCTGGGAGATTACGAGCAGTACTTC. It translates to CASSLRLLAGGLGDYEQYF.